The rows below give T cell receptor beta chains drawn from one sample of a study of blood T cell repertoires in COVID-19. Repertoires were generated with immunoSEQ multiplex PCR, while TCRdb's copy carries only in-frame clones and drops some. The sample lists 200,000 to 250,000 clones; 84% were seen once. Material for sequencing was PBMCs or T cells enriched from blood (not recorded which). These receptors all come from a man aged 55 to 70 who had recovered from COVID-19. Both conserved end residues are trimmed from each CDR3. Some rows mark clone size as missing; the rest say once, few, many or name a class of expanded clone.

clone_size | v_call | cdr3_aa
NA | TRBV7-9 | ASSQSGTSIYEQY
NA | TRBV10-3 | AISESGIAGGRQETQY
once | TRBV7-2 | ASSVRGSSNEKLF
NA | TRBV7-3 | ASSWSPSSSLGYT
NA | TRBV25-1 | ASSGPRSDQPQH
NA | TRBV19 | ASARLNSNQPQH
many | TRBV30 | AWSRLQTGELF
NA | TRBV6-5 | ASSTGSIYTGELF
NA | TRBV4-2 | ASSPDRDASPHGYT
NA | TRBV2 | ASRPGHPMNTEAF
NA | TRBV7-2 | ASSLDPPGAGVRGYT
NA | TRBV19 | ASSSTVGSGEKLF
NA | TRBV5-5 | ASSWGQSSYNSPLH
once | TRBV5-1 | ASSTLAPNTGELF
NA | TRBV6-5 | ASVRGRLLGNEQF
NA | TRBV3-1/TRBV3-2 | ASSQTGGSSYEQY
NA | TRBV19 | ASSIGQGSYNEQF
NA | TRBV12-3/TRBV12-4 | ASSFSTPDTQY
NA | TRBV12-5 | ASASSTGGRYEQF
NA | TRBV6-4 | ASSVVGGRYEQY
NA | TRBV7-9 | ASSFGGLSYGYT
NA | TRBV6-2/TRBV6-3 | ASSYLFQMNTEAF
once | TRBV7-9 | ASSPLPGQNNSPLH
NA | TRBV24-1 | ATTPRTLRRGYT
NA | TRBV5-1 | ASSLAAGLHNEQF
few | TRBV2 | ASMDRRDTEAF
NA | TRBV19 | ASSIVVSDTEAF
NA | TRBV12-3/TRBV12-4 | ASSHSGETQY
once | TRBV20-1 | SALGRNEQF
once | TRBV5-4 | ASSLDMQGTDTQY
NA | TRBV6-5 | ASYGGIYGYT
NA | TRBV10-2 | ASSEAGATVMNTEAF
NA | TRBV9 | ASSPGQGETQY
few | TRBV18 | ASSPRDTTGPHEQY
NA | TRBV19 | ASSIDGGGLDQPQH